The 17 T cell receptor beta chains below all came from one sample that was sequenced in a study of OX40 agonist ivuxolimab in advanced cancers. The table came from immunoSEQ multiplex PCR; TCRdb's copy has only in-frame clones and leaves some out. The repertoire includes about 90,000 clones, 90% of them detected once, and more than 0.15% sits in the top ten. The source material was CD4+ or CD8+ T cells sorted from blood, sampled in a trial of the OX40 agonist ivuxolimab. These receptors were obtained from an adult with an advanced solid tumor such as melanoma, head and neck, liver or kidney cancer.

The chain combines TRBV5-1 with TRBJ2-7; 12 bases are a match to TRBD1. Germline V gene lookup returns CDR1 SGHRS and CDR2 YFSETQ. V lost 0 bases, J lost 4 bases, and 5 bases stayed unmatched. This CDR3 has 16 residues. CDR3 bases: TGCGCCAGCAGCTTGGGGGACAGGGGGCTTGGATACGAGCAGTACTTC. Protein: CASSLGDRGLGYEQYF.

V is TRBV6-1 and J is TRBJ1-3; D uncertain. This CDR3 is built from 14 residues. The V gene lost 6 bases and the J gene lost 4 bases, with 13 bases spanning the gap. CDR1 is MNHNS, CDR2 SASEGT, per germline. The CDR3 protein is CASSAASYGNTIYF. The CDR3, as DNA: TGTGCCAGCAGCGCGGCTTCCTACGGAAACACCATATATTTT.

The genes are TRBV2 and TRBJ1-6; no clear D gene. The CDR3 runs to 15 residues. Trimming took off 10 bases at V and 3 bases at J, with 16 bases between the two ends. Germline values: CDR1 SNHLY, CDR2 FYNNEI. CDR3 bases: TGTGCCACCGCCCGCGAGGCAGTCTATAATTCACCCCTCCACTTT. It encodes CATAREAVYNSPLHF.

The chain employs TRBV9 and TRBJ2-5; a weak D match, TRBD1 (5 bases). V shed 3 bases and J shed 7 bases, with 13 bases lying between them. The CDR3 has 13 amino acids. CDR1 and CDR2 from the germline V gene are SGDLS and YYNGEE. CDR3 DNA sequence: TGTGCCAGCAGCGCCCACCTTCAGGGGACCCAGTACTTC. It encodes CASSAHLQGTQYF. The whole variable domain, remainder taken from reference TRBV9 and TRBJ2-5, is DSGVTQTPKHLITATGQRVTLRCSPRSGDLSVYWYQQSLDQGLQFLIQYYNGEERAKGNILERFSAQQFPDLHSELNLSSLELGDSALYFCASSAHLQGTQYFGPGTRLLVL.

The chain has TRBV6-5 and TRBJ2-7; D is uncertain. V lost 5 bases and J 2 bases, leaving 7 bases between the germline ends. This CDR3 spans 12 amino acids. Germline CDR1 reads MNHEY; CDR2 reads SVGAGI. CDR3 sequence: CASSPLPYEQYF. The CDR3 bases are TGTGCCAGCAGTCCCCTCCCCTACGAGCAGTACTTC.

V usage is TRBV7-2 and J usage is TRBJ1-6, with D perhaps TRBD1 (5 bases). The CDR3 covers 13 residues. The germline V gene encodes CDR1 SGHTA and CDR2 FQGNSA. The V end was cut by 1 base, the J end by 9 bases, with 7 bases between. CDR3 nucleotides: TGTGCCAGCAGCTTAGGCAGGGCTTCACCCCTCCACTTT. The encoded protein is CASSLGRASPLHF.

This clone was found once. The V gene is TRBV27, the J gene TRBJ2-7; a possible D gene is TRBD2 (7 bases). V was pared by 6 bases and J by 4 bases, with 13 bases between. The germline gives CDR1 MNHEY, CDR2 SMNVEV (reference sequence). The CDR3 consists of 13 residues. CDR3 protein: CASRSRGGYEQYF. DNA for the CDR3: TGTGCCAGCAGGTCGAGGGGGGGGTACGAGCAGTACTTC.

The chain recombines TRBV28 with TRBJ2-7; 7 bases agree with TRBD2. This CDR3 has 15 amino acids. Germline values: CDR1 MDHEN, CDR2 SYDVKM. The V gene end was trimmed by 4 bases and the J gene end by 1 base; junction bases not matched to a gene: 7. The CDR3 loop is CASSSAGVMSYEQYF. The CDR3 coding sequence is TGTGCCAGCAGTTCGGCGGGGGTGATGTCCTACGAGCAGTACTTC.

CDR3 residues: CASSPRGASGNTIYF. For the CDR3, the DNA is TGCGCCAGCAGTCCAAGAGGAGCCTCTGGAAACACCATATATTTT. V and J are TRBV5-1 and TRBJ1-3; no firm D call. CDR3 length: 15 amino acids. CDR1 and CDR2 from the germline V gene are SGHRS and YFSETQ. Trimming cost V 5 bases and J 0 bases, with 12 bases left between them.

The chain links TRBV7-8 to TRBJ1-1, with no clear D. The length of the CDR3 is 12 residues. Germline V gene lookup returns CDR1 SGHVS and CDR2 FQNEAQ. The V and J ends lost 5 bases and 10 bases respectively, with 14 bases between them. The CDR3 loop is CASSADRALAFF. As DNA, the CDR3 is TGTGCCAGCAGCGCGGACCGGGCTTTAGCTTTCTTT.

The DNA for the CDR3 is TGTGCCAGCAGCCTCAAAAGGGGCGGGGAGCTGTTTTTT. This translates into CASSLKRGGELFF. The chain couples TRBV14 to TRBJ2-2; TRBD1 is a possible D gene (5 bases). Per the germline V gene, CDR1 is SGHDN and CDR2 is FVKESK. V was trimmed by 4 bases and J by 7 bases, leaving 10 bases between them. This CDR3 is 13 amino acids long.

V is TRBV5-8 and J is TRBJ1-5; 7 bases line up with TRBD1. CDR1 is SGHTS, CDR2 YDEGEE, per germline. CDR3 length: 15 amino acids. The trim removed 0 bases at V and 4 bases at J, leaving 4 bases unmatched. The CDR3 region is CASSLGVTGNQPQHF. The CDR3 DNA sequence: TGTGCCAGCAGCTTGGGGGTGACAGGGAATCAGCCCCAGCATTTT.

The chain uses TRBV9 and TRBJ2-7; TRBD2 might be the D (6 bases). Trimming cost V 4 bases and J 5 bases, with 22 bases left between them. CDR3 size: 16 residues. Per the germline V gene, CDR1 is SGDLS and CDR2 is YYNGEE. The DNA for the CDR3 is TGTGCCAGCAGCTATAGTTCGGAGGGCCTCATCCACGAGCAGTACTTC. The encoded protein is CASSYSSEGLIHEQYF.

The J gene is TRBJ1-6, the V gene TRBV7-3; 8 bases match TRBD1. The germline V gene has CDR1 SGHTA and CDR2 FQGTGA. V lost 5 bases and J lost 10; bases outside the gene matches: 10. The CDR3 has 15 amino acids. In DNA, the CDR3 is TGTGCCAGCAGCCCCCGGACAGGGCTGGGGTCACCCCTCCACTTT. This encodes CASSPRTGLGSPLHF.

This clone was seen once. The chain links TRBV5-6 to TRBJ2-7; 7 nucleotides agree with TRBD1. Germline CDR1 SGHDT, CDR2 YYEEEE. This CDR3 is built from 14 residues. The ends lost 3 bases at V and 2 bases at J; junction bases unmatched: 5. The CDR3 nucleotides are TGTGCCAGCAGCTCCACGACAGGGACCTACGAGCAGTACTTC. Amino acid sequence: CASSSTTGTYEQYF. Based on the CDR3 plus reference TRBV5-6 and TRBJ2-7, the full variable domain is DAGVTQSPTHLIKTRGQQVTLRCSPKSGHDTVSWYQQALGQGPQFIFQYYEEEERQRGNFPDRFSGHQFPNYSSELNVNALLLGDSALYLCASSSTTGTYEQYFGPGTRLTVT.

This rearrangement joins TRBV11-2 to TRBJ1-2, with 7 bases lining up with TRBD1. The junction had 3 bases not matched to a gene; V was cut back by 5 bases and J by 3 bases. The CDR3 loop spans 13 amino acids. Germline CDR1 and CDR2: SGHAT and FQNNGV. In DNA, the CDR3 is TGTGCCAGCAGCCTACAGGGGCACTATGGCTACACCTTC. It encodes CASSLQGHYGYTF. The full variable domain, its missing parts supplied by reference TRBV11-2 and TRBJ1-2, is EAGVAQSPRYKIIEKRQSVAFWCNPISGHATLYWYQQILGQGPKLLIQFQNNGVVDDSQLPKDRFSAERLKGVDSTLKIQPAKLEDSAVYLCASSLQGHYGYTFGSGTRLTVV.

The genes are TRBV19 and TRBJ2-1; 10 nucleotides align to TRBD2. The V and J ends lost 11 bases and 2 bases, in that order; junction bases with no gene match: 12. CDR3 length: 16 amino acids. CDR1 and CDR2 from the germline V gene are LNHDA and SQIVND (reference sequence). Written as DNA, the CDR3 is TGTGCCGGTAAAAAGCGGGAGGGGGGACCCTACAATGAGCAGTTCTTC. It encodes CAGKKREGGPYNEQFF.